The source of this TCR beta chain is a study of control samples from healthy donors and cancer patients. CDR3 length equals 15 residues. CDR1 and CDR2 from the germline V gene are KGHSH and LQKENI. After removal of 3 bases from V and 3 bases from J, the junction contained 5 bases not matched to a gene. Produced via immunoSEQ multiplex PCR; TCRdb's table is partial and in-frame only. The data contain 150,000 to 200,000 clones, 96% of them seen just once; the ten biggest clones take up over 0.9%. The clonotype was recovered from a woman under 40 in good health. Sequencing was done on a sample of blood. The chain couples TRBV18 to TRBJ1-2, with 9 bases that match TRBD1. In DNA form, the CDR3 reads TGTGCCAGCTCACCCGCGGGACAGGGATACTATGGCTACACCTTC. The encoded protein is CASSPAGQGYYGYTF.